The 25 T cell receptor beta chains listed next were all sequenced from one sample in a study of molecular identifiers for immune sequencing clone quantification. One entry per CDR3 protein, called by TCRdb with MiXCR from the PCR reads. The sample carries about half a million distinct CDR3 sequences, around a fifth recorded once. Sequenced: naive CD8+ T cells from blood, with Jurkat cell RNA spiked in. Subset denoted: FACS-sorted CD8+CD4-CCR7+CD45RA+ naive T cells. The receptors originated from a human donor in good health. Some libraries in this study had Jurkat cell RNA spiked in.

This clonotype was seen many times. This chain links TRBV5-6 with TRBJ2-5; D may match TRBD1 or TRBD2 (5 bases each). Trimming removed 5 bases from V and 3 bases from J, with 17 bases in between. The germline CDR1 and CDR2 sequences are SGHDT and YYEEEE. This CDR3 has 15 residues. The CDR3: CASRIEPGPEETQYF. DNA of the CDR3: TGTGCCAGCAGGATCGAACCGGGACCGGAAGAGACCCAGTACTTC. Looking up the rest from reference TRBV5-6 and TRBJ2-5 gives the full variable domain: DAGVTQSPTHLIKTRGQQVTLRCSPKSGHDTVSWYQQALGQGPQFIFQYYEEEERQRGNFPDRFSGHQFPNYSSELNVNALLLGDSALYLCASRIEPGPEETQYFGPGTRLLVL.

This clonotype was counted between two and nine times. The DNA of the CDR3 is TGTGCCAGCAGTGACGTCTCCCAGGGTGGGGGCTTGACCGGGGAGCTGTTTTTT. Translation: CASSDVSQGGGLTGELFF. J is TRBJ2-2 and V is TRBV2, with D perhaps matching TRBD1 (6 bases). The CDR3 spans 18 residues. Germline V gene data show CDR1 as SNHLY and CDR2 as FYNNEI. Deletions cut 3 bases from V and 5 bases from J, with 22 bases between.

This clonotype was detected a few times. This chain joins TRBV7-9 and TRBJ1-6; 7 bases map to TRBD1. V dropped 4 bases and J dropped 10; count of bases not matched to a gene: 10. This CDR3 is built from 15 residues. Germline V gene sequence: CDR1 SEHNR, CDR2 FQNEAQ (reference sequence). The CDR3 spells CASSSATGTESPLHF. The CDR3 nucleotides are TGTGCCAGCAGCTCAGCTACGGGGACAGAATCACCCCTCCACTTT.

A note on this clonotype: A much larger clone is a single base away; this may be a read error. The chain uses TRBV5-6 and TRBJ2-2, with D possibly TRBD2 on 7 matching bases. Germline V gene data show CDR1 as SGHDT and CDR2 as YYEEEE. This CDR3 spans 19 amino acids. As DNA, the CDR3 is TGTGCCAGCAGCGGGGGGGCCGACCTAAACTTCGCGAACACCGGGGGGCTGTTTTTT. Translating gives CASSGGADLNFANTGGLFF.

The V gene is TRBV4-1, the J gene TRBJ2-5, with TRBD1 matching over 11 bases. In germline, CDR1 is MGHRA, CDR2 YSYEKL. The CDR3 totals 14 residues. The trim removed 5 bases at V and 5 bases at J, leaving 4 bases unmatched. CDR3 protein: CASSWTGGEETQYF. CDR3 sequence (DNA): TGCGCCAGCAGCTGGACAGGGGGCGAGGAGACCCAGTACTTC.

The genes are TRBV19 and TRBJ2-7; TRBD1 is a possible D gene (6 bases). V was shortened by 5 bases and J by 6 bases, with 11 bases between the two germline ends. CDR3 size: 12 residues. Germline CDR1 LNHDA, CDR2 SQIVND (reference sequence). CDR3 amino acids: CASSFGQSEQYF. CDR3 bases: TGTGCCAGTAGTTTTGGACAGTCCGAGCAGTACTTC.

This clonotype was counted many times. V usage is TRBV6-2 or TRBV6-3 and J usage is TRBJ1-1, with 7 bases aligning to TRBD1. Germline-derived CDR1 and CDR2 are MNHEY and SVGEGT. The CDR3 loop spans 15 amino acids. J was trimmed by 0 bases and V by 6 bases; bases with no gene match: 7. The DNA for the CDR3 is TGTGCCAGCAGACCCCACAGGGGCTTGAACACTGAAGCTTTCTTT. Residues: CASRPHRGLNTEAFF.

This clonotype was observed at least ten times. The J gene is TRBJ2-1, the V gene TRBV7-2; TRBD2 agrees at 7 bases. The V and J ends lost 5 bases and 5 bases, in that order; junction bases with no gene match: 21. Germline V CDR1 and CDR2: SGHTA, FQGNSA. The CDR3 loop spans 19 amino acids. The CDR3 DNA is TGTGCCAGCAGCGATTTATCTCTCCCGGTCTCTAGCGGCGACAATGAGCAGTTCTTC. Its translation is CASSDLSLPVSSGDNEQFF.

This clonotype has at least ten counts. The chain recombines TRBV7-9 with TRBJ2-3; TRBD2 matches 11 bases. The CDR3 loop spans 16 amino acids. Germline CDR1 SEHNR, CDR2 FQNEAQ (reference sequence). After removal of 4 bases from V and 4 bases from J, the junction contained 7 bases not matched to a gene. CDR3 in amino acids: CASSSPRTSGPDTQYF. CDR3 nucleotides: TGTGCCAGCAGCTCGCCCCGGACTAGCGGGCCAGATACGCAGTATTTT.

As concerns this clonotype: An end of the junction differs from the germline gene, which may be a read error. The J gene is TRBJ1-2, the V gene TRBV13; 7 bases map to TRBD1. This CDR3 contains 17 residues. Germline V gene sequence: CDR1 PRHDT, CDR2 FYEKMQ (reference sequence). This CDR3 reads CASRLGLAQGRNYGYTF. The CDR3 DNA reads as TGTGCCAGCAGATTAGGCCTTGCACAGGGGAGAAACTATGGCTACACCTTC.

For the CDR3, the DNA is TGTGCCAGCAGTCCTGTCAGGGCGGGTTACGGGAACACCGGGGAGCTGTTTTTT. Its translation: CASSPVRAGYGNTGELFF. The chain couples TRBV27 to TRBJ2-2; D could derive from TRBD1 or TRBD2 (5 bases each). Germline V lookup: CDR1 MNHEY, CDR2 SMNVEV (reference sequence). Trimming took off 5 bases at V and 1 base at J, with 20 bases between the two ends. The CDR3 has 18 residues.

The chain links TRBV20-1 to TRBJ1-1; no firm D call. CDR1 and CDR2 from the germline V gene are DFQATT and SNEGSKA (reference sequence). The CDR3 contains 12 residues. The ends were cut back, 1 base at V and 4 bases at J, with 7 bases in the middle. The CDR3 region is CSARGLGTEAFF. CDR3 DNA: TGCAGTGCTAGAGGTCTCGGCACTGAAGCTTTCTTT.

Only a few counts were recorded for this clonotype. The V gene is TRBV7-8, the J gene TRBJ2-5; D possibly corresponds to TRBD1 (5 bases). The germline CDR1 and CDR2 sequences are SGHVS and FQNEAQ. CDR3 size: 19 residues. Trimming stripped 2 bases from V and 5 bases from J, with 27 bases between. The CDR3 DNA is TGTGCCAGCAGCTTAATCCCGGACAAGGGCTTTCCCATCGTGGAGACCCAGTACTTC. This codes for CASSLIPDKGFPIVETQYF.

With respect to this clonotype: The conserved final phenylalanine or tryptophan is absent from the CDR3, which likely points to a read error. The CDR3 coding sequence is TGTGCCAGCAGTGACGAGGGGGCTGACTATGGCTACACCCTC. Its translation: CASSDEGADYGYTL. This chain joins TRBV2 and TRBJ1-2; 7 bases line up with TRBD1. CDR3 length: 14 amino acids. V lost 3 bases, J lost 3 bases, and 4 bases stayed unmatched. CDR1 and CDR2 (germline): SNHLY, FYNNEI.

This clonotype has more than one count but fewer than ten. This chain connects TRBV20-1 to TRBJ2-3, with D perhaps matching TRBD1 or TRBD2 (5 bases each). Germline CDR1 is DFQATT and CDR2 is SNEGSKA (reference sequence). V was trimmed by 2 bases and J by 8 bases, leaving 29 bases between them. The length of the CDR3 is 18 residues. The CDR3 DNA reads as TGCAGTGCTAGAACAACAGGAGGAGATTGGGGGATTCATGGTACGCAGTATTTT. Translated: CSARTTGGDWGIHGTQYF.

This clonotype showed up many times. The V gene is TRBV5-5, the J gene TRBJ1-1, with D maybe TRBD1 (5 bases). V shed 7 bases and J shed 4 bases, with 14 bases lying between them. Germline V lookup: CDR1 SGHKS, CDR2 YYEKEE (reference sequence). CDR3 length: 13 residues. For the CDR3, the DNA is TGTGCCAGCGGATTCGGGGCGGGCACTGAAGCTTTCTTT. This gives the protein CASGFGAGTEAFF.

The rearrangement links TRBV3-1 to TRBJ1-2; D is undetermined. Germline V CDR1 and CDR2: LGHDT, YNNKEL (reference sequence). The CDR3 spans 15 residues. Trimming left V 0 bases short and J 10 bases short, with 18 bases between. The CDR3 protein is CASSQDRGEDPTYTF. The CDR3 region has the DNA TGTGCCAGCAGCCAAGATCGGGGTGAGGATCCGACCTACACCTTC.

This clonotype has a handful of counts. V gene TRBV20-1 combines with J gene TRBJ2-7, with a weak D call TRBD2 (6 bases). The germline V gene encodes CDR1 DFQATT and CDR2 SNEGSKA (reference sequence). The CDR3 loop spans 13 amino acids. The CDR3 coding sequence is TGCAAGTGCGTTTCTAGCGCCTCCTACGAGCAGTACTTC. Translated, it gives CKCVSSASYEQYF.

This clonotype was observed many times. The V gene is TRBV6-2 or TRBV6-3, the J gene TRBJ2-3; D is undetermined. V was shortened by 0 bases and J by 5 bases, with 6 bases between the two germline ends. Germline-derived CDR1 and CDR2 are MNHEY and SVGEGT. There are 13 residues in the CDR3. The CDR3 DNA reads TGTGCCAGCAGTTACTCCTCCGGAGATACGCAGTATTTT. As protein: CASSYSSGDTQYF.

This clonotype was observed a few times. CDR3 protein: CASSYSTGGFGDTQYF. In DNA form, the CDR3 reads TGTGCCAGCAGTTACTCGACAGGGGGCTTTGGAGATACGCAGTATTTT. The V call is TRBV6-5, the J call TRBJ2-3; the match to TRBD1 covers 10 bases. The J segment lost 5 bases and the V segment lost 0 bases, leaving 5 bases of the junction unmatched. This CDR3 region has 16 residues. Germline CDR1 and CDR2: MNHEY and SVGAGI.

This clonotype came up many times. The V and J genes are TRBV27 and TRBJ1-5; 7 nucleotides match TRBD1. V dropped 6 bases and J dropped 6; count of bases not matched to a gene: 8. The CDR3 loop spans 14 amino acids. Germline CDR1 is MNHEY and CDR2 is SMNVEV (reference sequence). CDR3 protein: CASRTGRGSQPQHF. CDR3 bases: TGTGCCAGCAGGACAGGGAGGGGAAGTCAGCCCCAGCATTTT.

The sample holds many counts of this clonotype. This chain uses TRBV20-1 with TRBJ2-3; D assignment may be TRBD1 or TRBD2 (5 bases each). Trimming cost V 5 bases and J 1 base, with 19 bases left between them. The CDR3 is 16 amino acids. Germline values: CDR1 DFQATT, CDR2 SNEGSKA (reference sequence). This CDR3 is CSAGSTGAWGTDTQYF. CDR3 sequence (DNA): TGCAGTGCTGGGTCAACCGGGGCGTGGGGCACAGATACGCAGTATTTT.

The genes are TRBV6-5 and TRBJ2-2, with TRBD2 matching 7 bases. The CDR3 is 16 residues long. Losses at the gene ends were 2 bases for V and 4 bases for J; bases not matched to a gene: 7. CDR1 and CDR2 from the germline V gene are MNHEY and SVGAGI. This chain's CDR3 is CASSYGNIAGTGELFF. The CDR3 region has the DNA TGTGCCAGCAGTTACGGAAATATAGCGGGCACCGGGGAGCTGTTTTTT.

This clonotype came up many times. The rearrangement uses TRBV28 and TRBJ1-4; possibly TRBD1 for D (5 bases). The V end was cut by 4 bases, the J end by 0 bases, with 9 bases between. The CDR3 has 15 residues. Germline CDR1 is MDHEN and CDR2 is SYDVKM. In DNA, the CDR3 is TGTGCCAGCAGTTCAGACAGCTCAACTAATGAAAAACTGTTTTTT. Amino acids: CASSSDSSTNEKLFF.

This clonotype has at least ten counts. The V and J genes are TRBV4-3 and TRBJ2-6, with D uncertain. The CDR3 covers 15 residues. Trimming shortened V by 0 bases and J by 2 bases, and 5 bases separated the two germline ends. Germline V gene data show CDR1 as LGHNA and CDR2 as YSLEER. This chain's CDR3 is CASSQERTGANVLTF. In DNA, the CDR3 is TGCGCCAGCAGCCAAGAACGTACTGGGGCCAACGTCCTGACTTTC.